The 19 T cell receptor beta chains in this list originate from one sample, sequenced in a study of shared clonotypes between healthy human individuals. Some clones are missing from TCRdb's copy, which holds only in-frame ones; the method was immunoSEQ multiplex PCR. This sample has some 2.4 million clones, with under 95% found just once. The sample was naive CD4+ T cells from PBMCs. Described subset: CD45RA+ positively selected. These receptors were obtained from a man younger than 35 in good health. Some clones in this sample may be carry-over from other donors' samples.

V usage is TRBV4-3 and J usage is TRBJ2-2, with 10 nucleotides matching TRBD2. This CDR3 is built from 18 residues. The V and J ends lost 1 base and 1 base, in that order; junction bases with no gene match: 6. In germline, CDR1 is LGHNA, CDR2 YSLEER. CDR3 region: CASSQVPSGSRNTGELFF. The CDR3, as DNA: TGCGCCAGCAGCCAAGTTCCTAGCGGGAGCCGGAACACCGGGGAGCTGTTTTTT.

This clone was seen only once. The genes are TRBV5-4 and TRBJ2-7; D remains unclear. The CDR3 has 13 amino acids. The V and J ends lost 0 bases and 2 bases respectively, with 6 bases between them. Germline V gives CDR1 SGHNT, CDR2 YYREEE (reference sequence). The CDR3 sequence is CASSLGSTYEQYF. CDR3 DNA sequence: TGTGCCAGCAGCTTGGGCAGCACCTACGAGCAGTACTTC.

V is TRBV29-1 and J is TRBJ1-2, with D unresolved. CDR1 is SQVTM and CDR2 is ANQGSEA in the germline V gene. The CDR3 runs 12 residues. Trimming removed 4 bases from V and 8 bases from J, with 14 bases in between. In nucleotides, the CDR3 is TGCAGCGTTGGGTCTCAGGATGGCGGCTACACCTTC. This translates into CSVGSQDGGYTF.

The CDR3 protein is CASSHWAANTGELFF. The CDR3 region has the DNA TGTGCCAGCAGCCATTGGGCCGCGAACACCGGGGAGCTGTTTTTT. The V and J genes are TRBV11-1 and TRBJ2-2, with no clear D. From germline, CDR1 is SGHAT and CDR2 FQDESV (reference sequence). Trimming stripped 5 bases from V and 0 bases from J, with 10 bases between. There are 15 residues in the CDR3.

This clone was observed a handful of times. V usage is TRBV15 and J usage is TRBJ2-4; 8 bases fit TRBD1. With 3 bases clipped from V and 15 bases from J, the junction kept 7 bases outside the gene matches. Germline V CDR1 and CDR2: LNHNV, YYDKDF (reference sequence). The CDR3 totals 12 residues. In nucleotides, the CDR3 is TGTGCCACCAGCAGTCCCTGGGGACAGGTGTACTTC. Residues: CATSSPWGQVYF.

CDR3 in DNA: TGTGCCAGCTCACCAAGGGGTGCTGGGGCCAACGTCCTGACTTTC. Encoded protein: CASSPRGAGANVLTF. The V gene is TRBV18, the J gene TRBJ2-6; possibly TRBD1 for D (5 bases). The CDR3 runs 15 residues. The ends were cut back, 2 bases at V and 2 bases at J, with 7 bases in the middle. From germline, CDR1 is KGHSH and CDR2 LQKENI. The full variable domain, rest sourced from reference TRBV18 and TRBJ2-6, is NAGVMQNPRHLVRRRGQEARLRCSPMKGHSHVYWYRQLPEEGLKFMVYLQKENIIDESGMPKERFSAEFPKEGPSILRIQQVVRGDSAAYFCASSPRGAGANVLTFGAGSRLTVL.

The CDR3 coding sequence is TGTGCCAGCAGTGGGTATGAAAAACTGTTTTTT. Protein product: CASSGYEKLFF. The rearrangement links TRBV6-5 to TRBJ1-4, with D unresolved. With 5 bases removed from V and 6 bases from J, the gap between germline ends came to 4 bases. Per germline, CDR1 MNHEY and CDR2 SVGAGI. The CDR3 runs 11 residues.

This chain connects TRBV6-5 to TRBJ1-3, with a weak D call TRBD1 (5 bases). The CDR3 contains 13 residues. The ends were cut back, 10 bases at V and 2 bases at J, with 12 bases in the middle. Germline loops: CDR1 MNHEY, CDR2 SVGAGI. The CDR3 bases are TGTGCCACCTTAGGACAACCTGGAAACACCATATATTTT. Its protein is CATLGQPGNTIYF.

The rearrangement joins TRBV28 to TRBJ1-5; 10 bases map to TRBD1. The CDR3 totals 14 residues. Germline V gene lookup returns CDR1 MDHEN and CDR2 SYDVKM. The ends lost 8 bases at V and 6 bases at J; junction bases unmatched: 7. The CDR3 region has the DNA TGTGCCAGCCTTGACAGGGGGCGTGTTCAGCCCCAGCATTTT. This codes for CASLDRGRVQPQHF.

This clone was recorded only once. As DNA, the CDR3 is TGTGCCAGCAGCAAGGACACTCGGGGGGGACAGCCCCAGCATTTT. This codes for CASSKDTRGGQPQHF. The rearrangement links TRBV2 to TRBJ1-5, with D tentatively TRBD1 (5 bases). V lost 6 bases and J lost 7, with 19 bases in between. Germline CDR1 reads SNHLY; CDR2 reads FYNNEI. The CDR3 spans 15 residues.

This chain uses TRBV18 with TRBJ2-7; 8 positions agree with TRBD2. Germline trimming cut 1 base from V and 7 bases from J; bases unmatched to any gene: 6. The CDR3 length is 14 residues. The V gene's germline CDR1 is KGHSH and CDR2 LQKENI. CDR3 in amino acids: CASSPQSGSFEQYF. CDR3 DNA sequence: TGTGCCAGCTCACCACAGAGCGGGAGTTTTGAGCAGTACTTC. Supplemented by reference TRBV18 and TRBJ2-7, the full variable domain reads NAGVMQNPRHLVRRRGQEARLRCSPMKGHSHVYWYRQLPEEGLKFMVYLQKENIIDESGMPKERFSAEFPKEGPSILRIQQVVRGDSAAYFCASSPQSGSFEQYFGPGTRLTVT.

In this sample, this clone turned up a few times. V usage is TRBV2 and J usage is TRBJ1-1; no clear D. Germline V gives CDR1 SNHLY, CDR2 FYNNEI. Trimming took 6 bases from V and 8 from J, leaving 10 bases between them. The CDR3 is made up of 11 amino acids. The CDR3 bases are TGTGCCAGCAGCGTTAGTAGCGAAGCTTTCTTT. Translating gives CASSVSSEAFF. The full variable domain, its missing parts supplied by reference TRBV2 and TRBJ1-1, is EPEVTQTPSHQVTQMGQEVILRCVPISNHLYFYWYRQILGQKVEFLVSFYNNEISEKSEIFDDQFSVERPDGSNFTLKIRSTKLEDSAMYFCASSVSSEAFFGQGTRLTVV.

For this clone: The sample carries other DNA sequences with the same CDR3. V gene TRBV18 combines with J gene TRBJ1-2; no firm D call. Per the germline V gene, CDR1 is KGHSH and CDR2 is LQKENI. The CDR3 is made up of 13 amino acids. V shed 2 bases and J shed 2 bases, with 6 bases lying between them. DNA for the CDR3: TGTGCCAGCTCACCAGAGGCGAACTATGGCTACACCTTC. Translating it yields CASSPEANYGYTF.

This clone came up once. The chain has TRBV6-1 and TRBJ1-3; possible D gene TRBD1, 6 bases. Germline-derived CDR1 and CDR2 are MNHNS and SASEGT. There are 14 residues in the CDR3. The V gene lost 4 bases and the J gene lost 7 bases, with 14 bases spanning the gap. The CDR3 is CASSGSGQGNTIYF. DNA for the CDR3: TGTGCCAGCAGTGGTTCTGGTCAGGGGAACACCATATATTTT.

The chain joins TRBV6-6 to TRBJ2-7; weak D call: TRBD1 (5 bases). CDR1 MNHNY and CDR2 SVGAGI come from the germline V gene (reference sequence). There are 15 residues in the CDR3. V lost 8 bases and J lost 5, with 22 bases in between. The CDR3 sequence: CASGSGSRLNNEQYF. The CDR3 nucleotides read TGTGCCAGCGGTTCAGGGTCTAGGCTCAACAACGAGCAGTACTTC.

The rearrangement links TRBV28 to TRBJ1-5, with 7 bases aligning to TRBD1. Germline trimming cut 2 bases from V and 5 bases from J; bases unmatched to any gene: 6. This CDR3 comprises 15 residues. The germline V gene encodes CDR1 MDHEN and CDR2 SYDVKM. CDR3 sequence (DNA): TGTGCCAGCAGTTTAGGGACAGCGACTTATCAGCCCCAGCATTTT. It translates to CASSLGTATYQPQHF.

The CDR3 DNA reads as TGTGCCAGCAGCTCCCTATTGGTGAGCGGCTACAATGAGCAGTTCTTC. The encoded protein is CASSSLLVSGYNEQFF. The chain employs TRBV11-2 and TRBJ2-1; maybe TRBD2 (5 bases). This CDR3 contains 16 residues. The ends were cut back, 4 bases at V and 3 bases at J, with 16 bases in the middle. Germline V CDR1 and CDR2: SGHAT, FQNNGV. The entire variable domain, with the rest obtained from reference TRBV11-2 and TRBJ2-1, is as follows: EAGVAQSPRYKIIEKRQSVAFWCNPISGHATLYWYQQILGQGPKLLIQFQNNGVVDDSQLPKDRFSAERLKGVDSTLKIQPAKLEDSAVYLCASSSLLVSGYNEQFFGPGTRLTVL.

The V call is TRBV19, the J call TRBJ2-3, with D possibly matching TRBD2 (5 bases). Trimming cost V 3 bases and J 5 bases, with 15 bases left between them. The CDR3 is made up of 15 amino acids. The germline gives CDR1 LNHDA, CDR2 SQIVND (reference sequence). The CDR3 bases are TGTGCCAGTAGTATCAATCTGGCGGCGGGAGATACGCAGTATTTT. Translating gives CASSINLAAGDTQYF.

The chain combines TRBV2 with TRBJ2-7; 7 positions match TRBD1. Germline assignment: CDR1 SNHLY and CDR2 FYNNEI. V was clipped by 8 bases and J by 6 bases; unmatched bases: 13. This CDR3 has 14 amino acids. CDR3 DNA sequence: TGTGCCAGCTGCCGAGACAGGGTGGGGGTCGAGCAGTACTTC. This encodes CASCRDRVGVEQYF.